This T cell receptor (beta chain) was sequenced for a study of cytomegalovirus exposure and HLA in healthy donors. Losses at the gene ends were 2 bases for V and 0 bases for J; bases not matched to a gene: 7. The length of the CDR3 is 17 residues. CDR1 and CDR2 (germline): SGHTA, FQGNSA. With respect to this clone: Its antigen is unidentified. The same CDR3 is also encoded by other DNA sequences in this sample.

This PCR relied on a set of 60 Vbeta primers and 13 Jbeta primers. Assay used: immunoSEQ multiplex PCR; TCRdb lists only in-frame clones, some missing. The profile shows approximately 120,000 clones, roughly three quarters of them singletons. Overall study findings and caveats: Both high specificity and high sensitivity reportedly marked the classifier's diagnosis of cytomegalovirus status.

This clonotype originated in a woman in her fifties or sixties in good health and CMV-seropositive. The sequencing sample was made of PBMCs. The chain joins TRBV7-2 to TRBJ2-3; TRBD2 agrees at 8 bases. The DNA for the CDR3 is TGTGCCAGCAGCTTAATGGCGGGGGGACGAAGCACAGATACGCAGTATTTT. As protein: CASSLMAGGRSTDTQYF.